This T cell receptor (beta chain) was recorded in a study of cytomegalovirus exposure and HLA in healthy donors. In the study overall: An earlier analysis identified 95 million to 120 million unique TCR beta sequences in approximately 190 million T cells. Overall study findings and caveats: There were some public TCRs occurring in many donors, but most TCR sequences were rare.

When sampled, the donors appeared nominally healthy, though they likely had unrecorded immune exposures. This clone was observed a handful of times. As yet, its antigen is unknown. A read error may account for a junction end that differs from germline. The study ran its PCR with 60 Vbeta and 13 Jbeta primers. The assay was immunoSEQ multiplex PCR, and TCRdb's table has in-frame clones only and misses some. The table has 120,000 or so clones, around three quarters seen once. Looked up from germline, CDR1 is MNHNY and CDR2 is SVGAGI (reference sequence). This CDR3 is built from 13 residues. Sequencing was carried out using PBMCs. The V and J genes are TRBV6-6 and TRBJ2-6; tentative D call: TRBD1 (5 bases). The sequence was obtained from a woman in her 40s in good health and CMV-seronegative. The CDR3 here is CASSKAGANGLTF. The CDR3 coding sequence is TGTGCCAGCAGTAAGGCTGGGGCCAACGGCCTGACTTTC.